A selection of T cell receptor beta chains follows, all from one sample in a study of T cell responses to AZD1222 COVID-19 vaccine. The table came from immunoSEQ multiplex PCR; TCRdb's copy has only in-frame clones and leaves some out. The table records tens of thousands of clones, 90% of them present only once. Sequenced here: peripheral blood, sampled 28 days after the second AZD1222 dose. The receptors here all came from an adult who received the AZD1222 COVID-19 vaccine. The CDR3 runs from the conserved cysteine through the conserved F or W. A D gene is named only where the DNA matches it firmly. Clone size, where shown, is once, few, many, or a class for clones that have expanded.

V gene	J gene	clone size	D gene	CDR3 protein	CDR3 DNA
TRBV2	TRBJ1-5	once	TRBD1	CASSVGGYSNQPQHF	TGTGCCAGCAGTGTAGGGGGCTATAGCAATCAGCCCCAGCATTTT
TRBV7-8	TRBJ2-3	NA	TRBD2	CASSRELAGSSTDTQYF	TGTGCCAGCAGCCGAGAATTAGCGGGGTCTAGCACAGATACGCAGTATTTT
TRBV7-2	TRBJ1-3	once	NA	CASSLFRSGNTIYF	TGTGCCAGCAGCTTATTCCGGTCAGGAAACACCATATATTTT
TRBV6-5	TRBJ1-5	few	NA	CASSYGRNQPQHF	TGTGCCAGCAGTTACGGGAGAAATCAGCCCCAGCATTTT
TRBV12-5	TRBJ2-7	few	NA	CASGFGGTYEQYF	TGTGCTAGTGGTTTTGGCGGTACCTACGAGCAGTACTTC
TRBV12-3/TRBV12-4	TRBJ1-2	NA	NA	CASSLGPYGYTF	TGTGCCAGCAGTTTAGGCCCCTATGGCTACACCTTC
TRBV7-6	TRBJ2-5	NA	TRBD2	CASSLMASGGPFQETQYF	TGTGCCAGCAGCTTAATGGCTAGCGGGGGCCCCTTCCAAGAGACCCAGTACTTC
TRBV6-2/TRBV6-3	TRBJ1-4	NA	NA	CASSYGGEKLFF	TGTGCCAGCAGTTACGGAGGAGAAAAACTGTTTTTT
TRBV23-1	TRBJ1-2	NA	NA	CASSPTDVAIYGYTF	TGCGCCAGCAGTCCGACCGATGTAGCGATCTATGGCTACACCTTC
TRBV7-2	TRBJ2-3	NA	NA	CASSLAWGGRDTQYF	TGTGCCAGCAGCTTAGCGTGGGGGGGGCGGGATACGCAGTATTTT
TRBV5-4	TRBJ1-6	NA	NA	CASSPRDGINSPLHF	TGTGCCAGCAGCCCGAGGGACGGAATTAATTCACCCCTCCACTTT
TRBV7-2	TRBJ1-2	NA	NA	CASSFPDRGHGYTF	TGTGCCAGCAGCTTCCCAGACCGGGGACATGGCTACACCTTC
TRBV20-1	TRBJ2-3	NA	TRBD2	CSASRLAGGPGTDTQYF	TGCAGTGCTAGTCGGCTAGCGGGGGGGCCCGGCACAGATACGCAGTATTTT
TRBV7-2	TRBJ1-2	once	NA	CASSLPGGANYGYTF	TGTGCCAGCAGCTTACCGGGGGGGGCAAACTATGGCTACACCTTC
TRBV7-2	TRBJ1-4	NA	NA	CASSSLRATNEKLFF	TGTGCCAGCAGCTCCCTGCGGGCAACTAATGAAAAACTGTTTTTT
TRBV5-1	TRBJ2-2	NA	NA	CASSSRTGNTGELFF	TGCGCCAGCAGCTCACGGACGGGGAACACCGGGGAGCTGTTTTTT
TRBV7-8	TRBJ1-5	NA	TRBD1	CASSSNNDRVNQPQHF	TGTGCCAGCAGCTCGAATAATGACAGGGTCAATCAGCCCCAGCATTTT
TRBV2	TRBJ2-3	NA	TRBD2	CASIYSSLAGHVLDTQYF	TGTGCCAGCATTTACTCTTCACTAGCGGGGCATGTACTGGATACGCAGTATTTT
TRBV4-3	TRBJ2-2	NA	NA	CASSQDGATGELFF	TGCGCCAGCAGCCAAGACGGAGCCACCGGGGAGCTGTTTTTT
TRBV5-6	TRBJ1-2	NA	TRBD1	CASSLVGQGGDGYTF	TGTGCCAGCAGCTTGGTGGGACAGGGAGGAGATGGCTACACCTTC
TRBV5-4	TRBJ2-2	NA	NA	CASSLKEKNTGELFF	TGTGCCAGCAGCTTGAAGGAGAAGAACACCGGGGAGCTGTTTTTT
TRBV7-9	TRBJ2-2	NA	NA	CASSSRWTDTGELFF	TGTGCCAGCAGCTCCCGGTGGACAGACACCGGGGAGCTGTTTTTT
TRBV29-1	TRBJ1-3	NA	NA	CSVSLGMSGNTIYF	TGCAGCGTCTCGCTAGGGATGTCGGGAAACACCATATATTTT
TRBV5-4	TRBJ1-2	once	TRBD1	CASSWTGDQAGYTF	TGTGCCAGCAGCTGGACAGGGGATCAGGCTGGCTACACCTTC
TRBV28	TRBJ1-2	NA	NA	CARRGGWLVDGYTF	TGTGCCAGAAGGGGGGGCTGGCTCGTGGATGGCTACACCTTC
TRBV9	TRBJ1-3	once	NA	CASSANQGIGTNTIYF	TGTGCCAGCAGCGCGAACCAAGGGATCGGAACGAACACCATATATTTT
TRBV11-2	TRBJ2-3	NA	NA	CASSLDHGGSTDTQYF	TGTGCCAGCAGCTTAGATCATGGAGGGAGCACAGATACGCAGTATTTT
TRBV9	TRBJ1-1	once	NA	CASSAPGPMNTEAFF	TGTGCCAGCAGCGCCCCAGGTCCCATGAACACTGAAGCTTTCTTT
TRBV6-2/TRBV6-3	TRBJ1-5	NA	NA	CASSYPRNQPQHF	TGTGCCAGCAGTTACCCCCGCAATCAGCCCCAGCATTTT
TRBV13	TRBJ1-1	NA	NA	CASSLSAGTEAFF	TGTGCCAGCAGCTTATCGGCCGGAACTGAAGCTTTCTTT
TRBV19	TRBJ1-5	NA	TRBD1	CASRRDRDGNQPQHF	TGTGCCAGTAGGCGAGACAGGGATGGGAATCAGCCCCAGCATTTT
TRBV9	TRBJ1-2	NA	TRBD1	CASSAEGQGFYGYTF	TGTGCCAGCAGCGCCGAGGGACAGGGTTTCTATGGCTACACCTTC
TRBV29-1	TRBJ1-5	NA	NA	CSVIRPGTDQPQHF	TGCAGCGTTATTCGGCCGGGGACGGACCAGCCCCAGCATTTT
TRBV6-2/TRBV6-3	TRBJ1-5	NA	NA	CASSREQGGNQPQHF	TGTGCCAGCAGCCGTGAACAGGGAGGCAATCAGCCCCAGCATTTT
TRBV6-5	TRBJ1-2	NA	TRBD1	CASSNRDSDYGYTF	TGTGCCAGCAGCAACCGGGACAGTGACTATGGCTACACCTTC
TRBV20-1	TRBJ1-2	few	NA	CSAKGYGYTF	TGCAGTGCTAAGGGCTATGGCTACACCTTC
TRBV4-3	TRBJ2-1	NA	TRBD2	CASSQDQRGGHNEQFF	TGCGCCAGCAGCCAAGACCAGCGGGGGGGTCACAATGAGCAGTTCTTC
TRBV6-2/TRBV6-3	TRBJ1-5	NA	NA	CASSYSIGLFNQPQHF	TGTGCCAGCAGTTACTCGATAGGGCTGTTCAATCAGCCCCAGCATTTT
TRBV19	TRBJ2-7	NA	NA	CASTPLLGGSYEQYF	TGTGCCAGTACCCCCCTTTTGGGGGGCTCCTACGAGCAGTACTTC
TRBV18	TRBJ2-5	NA	NA	CASSPKYQETQYF	TGTGCCAGCTCACCTAAGTACCAAGAGACCCAGTACTTC
TRBV6-2/TRBV6-3	TRBJ1-1	NA	NA	CASSYITDQGPFGPEAFF	TGTGCCAGCAGTTACATTACGGACCAGGGGCCCTTTGGTCCTGAAGCTTTCTTT
TRBV6-5	TRBJ2-5	NA	NA	CASSYSGTPETQYF	TGTGCCAGCAGTTACTCGGGCACCCCAGAGACCCAGTACTTC
TRBV10-1	TRBJ2-1	NA	TRBD2	CASSDGASGTYNEQFF	TGCGCCAGCAGTGACGGAGCTAGCGGGACATACAATGAGCAGTTCTTC
TRBV5-8	TRBJ2-5	NA	NA	CASSLGTGRRETQYF	TGTGCCAGCAGCTTGGGAACGGGTCGGAGGGAGACCCAGTACTTC
TRBV19	TRBJ1-6	NA	NA	CASSQGTYNSPLHF	TGTGCCAGTAGTCAGGGGACTTATAATTCACCCCTCCACTTT
TRBV2	TRBJ2-3	NA	TRBD1	CASGTGSTDTQYF	TGTGCCAGTGGGACAGGGAGCACAGATACGCAGTATTTT
TRBV10-2	TRBJ1-6	NA	NA	CASSGTELNSPLHF	TGCGCCAGCAGTGGGACAGAGTTGAATTCACCCCTCCACTTT
TRBV9	TRBJ1-3	NA	NA	CASSVAEGSGNTIYF	TGTGCCAGCAGCGTAGCAGAGGGCTCTGGAAACACCATATATTTT